The 5 T cell receptor beta chains below were found in one sample sequenced in a study of blood T cell repertoires in COVID-19. Repertoires were generated with immunoSEQ multiplex PCR, while TCRdb's copy carries only in-frame clones and drops some. The repertoire holds roughly 200,000 clones, with around 82% as singletons. The specimen was PBMCs or T cells enriched from blood (not recorded which). These receptors originate from a woman aged 55-69 years with acute COVID-19.

The V and J genes are TRBV21-1 and TRBJ1-1. TRBV21-1 is a known pseudogene. This CDR3 has 13 residues. The CDR3 nucleotides read TGTGCCAGCAGCAAATCTACGAACACTGAAGCTTTCTTT. Residues: CASSKSTNTEAFF.

The rearrangement joins TRBV4-1 to TRBJ2-3; a weak D match, TRBD1 (5 bases). CDR1 and CDR2 from the germline V gene are MGHRA and YSYEKL. V was trimmed by 0 bases and J by 4 bases, leaving 11 bases between them. The CDR3 extends over 15 amino acids. CDR3 amino acids: CASSQEPGYPDTQYF. The CDR3 nucleotides read TGCGCCAGCAGCCAAGAACCAGGGTACCCAGATACGCAGTATTTT.

This sequence joins TRBV7-9 and TRBJ2-5; 7 nucleotides match TRBD2. The CDR3 consists of 14 residues. V lost 1 base to trimming and J lost 4 bases; unmatched junction nucleotides: 3. CDR1 and CDR2 from the germline V gene are SEHNR and FQNEAQ (reference sequence). The CDR3 protein is CASSLVGGLETQYF. CDR3 DNA sequence: TGTGCCAGCAGCTTAGTGGGAGGGTTAGAGACCCAGTACTTC.

The chain links TRBV5-1 to TRBJ2-3, with TRBD2 as a possible D gene (5 bases). Germline values: CDR1 SGHRS, CDR2 YFSETQ. The CDR3 sequence is 15 residues long. V lost 4 bases to trimming and J lost 2 bases, with 14 bases between them. The CDR3 region is CASSPQADSTDTQYF. CDR3 DNA sequence: TGCGCCAGCAGCCCCCAAGCGGACTCCACAGATACGCAGTATTTT.

The chain uses TRBV5-1 and TRBJ1-1; 8 bases fit TRBD1. In germline, CDR1 is SGHRS, CDR2 YFSETQ. The V gene end was trimmed by 4 bases and the J gene end by 0 bases; junction bases not matched to a gene: 8. This CDR3 is 16 amino acids long. The CDR3 nucleotides read TGCGCCAGCAGCCTCTTGACAGGGGATTTGAACACTGAAGCTTTCTTT. As protein: CASSLLTGDLNTEAFF.